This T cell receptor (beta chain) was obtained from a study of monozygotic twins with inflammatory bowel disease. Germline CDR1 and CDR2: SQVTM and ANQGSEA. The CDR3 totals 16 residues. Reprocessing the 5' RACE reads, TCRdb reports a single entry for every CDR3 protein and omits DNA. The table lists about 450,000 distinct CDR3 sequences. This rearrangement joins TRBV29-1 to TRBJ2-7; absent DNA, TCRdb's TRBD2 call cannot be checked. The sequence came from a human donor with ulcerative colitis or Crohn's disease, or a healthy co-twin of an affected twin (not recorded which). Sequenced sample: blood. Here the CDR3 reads CSAGGARSALGHEQYF.